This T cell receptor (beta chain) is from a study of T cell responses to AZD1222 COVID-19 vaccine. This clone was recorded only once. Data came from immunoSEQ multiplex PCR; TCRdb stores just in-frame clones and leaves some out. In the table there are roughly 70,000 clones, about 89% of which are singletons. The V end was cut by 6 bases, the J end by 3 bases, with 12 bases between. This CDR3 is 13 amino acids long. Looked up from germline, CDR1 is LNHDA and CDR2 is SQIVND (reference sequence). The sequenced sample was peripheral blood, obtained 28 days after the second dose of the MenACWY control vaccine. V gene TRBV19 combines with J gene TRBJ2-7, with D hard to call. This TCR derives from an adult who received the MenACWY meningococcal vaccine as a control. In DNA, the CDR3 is TGTGCCAGTAGCCCGGGCCCCGACTACGAGCAGTACTTC. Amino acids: CASSPGPDYEQYF.